The 5 T cell receptor beta chains in this list originate from one sample, sequenced in a study of OX40 agonist ivuxolimab in advanced cancers. Using immunoSEQ multiplex PCR, the repertoire was profiled, and TCRdb retains in-frame clones only, with some absent. The sample shows more than 70,000 clones, approximately 94% of them seen only once. Sequencing was performed on CD4+ or CD8+ T cells sorted from blood, taken in a trial of the OX40 agonist ivuxolimab. These receptors were collected from an adult with an advanced solid tumor such as melanoma, head and neck, liver or kidney cancer.

This chain joins TRBV4-1 and TRBJ2-7, with 9 bases lining up with TRBD1. Germline V lookup: CDR1 MGHRA, CDR2 YSYEKL. V shed 4 bases and J 6 bases; nucleotides not matched to a gene: 10. The CDR3 runs 15 residues. CDR3 DNA: TGCGCCAGCAGCCCGGGACAGGGAGGGTCTGCCGAGCAGTACTTC. Amino acids: CASSPGQGGSAEQYF.

The chain has TRBV27 and TRBJ2-3; 9 bases match TRBD1. The CDR3 contains 15 residues. V lost 4 bases and J lost 7; bases outside the gene matches: 9. Germline values: CDR1 MNHEY, CDR2 SMNVEV (reference sequence). The CDR3 nucleotides are TGTGCCAGCAGTTATGGGGGACAGGGTACCCATACGCAGTATTTT. This sequence encodes CASSYGGQGTHTQYF.

The rearrangement links TRBV21-1 to TRBJ2-7; the table assigns TRBD2, which was not confirmed against the DNA. TRBV21-1 is assigned pseudogene status. The CDR3 spans 15 residues. The CDR3, as DNA: TGTGCCAGCAACCCCCGGGGGGTAGGGGCCTACGAGCAGTACTTC. It is translated as CASNPRGVGAYEQYF.

This rearrangement joins TRBV19 to TRBJ1-4, with 9 positions matching TRBD1. The length of the CDR3 is 16 residues. V shed 9 bases, J shed 3 bases, and the junction held 11 bases outside the gene matches. Germline V lookup: CDR1 LNHDA, CDR2 SQIVND (reference sequence). The CDR3 is CASDGTGQASNEKLFF. DNA of the CDR3: TGTGCCAGCGACGGGACAGGGCAAGCCTCTAATGAAAAACTGTTTTTT.

V is TRBV19 and J is TRBJ2-7; TRBD2 matches at 8 bases. Germline V gene lookup returns CDR1 LNHDA and CDR2 SQIVND (reference sequence). The V gene end was trimmed by 7 bases and the J gene end by 5 bases; junction bases not matched to a gene: 7. This CDR3 contains 13 residues. CDR3 sequence reads: CASTRSGIDEQYF. CDR3 sequence (DNA): TGTGCCAGTACTCGTAGCGGGATTGACGAGCAGTACTTC. The full variable domain, its missing parts supplied by reference TRBV19 and TRBJ2-7, is DGGITQSPKYLFRKEGQNVTLSCEQNLNHDAMYWYRQDPGQGLRLIYYSQIVNDFQKGDIAEGYSVSREKKESFPLTVTSAQKNPTAFYLCASTRSGIDEQYFGPGTRLTVT.